The 12 T cell receptor beta chains reported below all come from one sample, sequenced in a study of T cell responses to AZD1222 COVID-19 vaccine. Sequencing used immunoSEQ multiplex PCR; TCRdb keeps in-frame clones, though not all of them. The table shows 160,000 or so clones, with 88% occurring only once. The sequencing here drew on peripheral blood, taken 28 days after the second AZD1222 dose. Receptor source: an adult who received the AZD1222 COVID-19 vaccine.

In its sample, this clone was seen once. The sample has other DNA sequences that encode this CDR3 too. V is TRBV27 and J is TRBJ1-2, with 8 bases identical to TRBD1. Germline V gives CDR1 MNHEY, CDR2 SMNVEV (reference sequence). V was clipped by 0 bases and J by 2 bases; unmatched bases: 2. The CDR3 consists of 15 residues. The CDR3 loop is CASSLSAGGNYGYTF. The DNA for the CDR3 is TGTGCCAGCAGTTTATCGGCAGGGGGCAACTATGGCTACACCTTC.

J is TRBJ1-6 and V is TRBV4-2, with D hard to call. The CDR3 contains 12 residues. Trimming took off 0 bases at V and 9 bases at J, with 3 bases between the two ends. From germline, CDR1 is LGHNA and CDR2 YNFKEQ. The CDR3 DNA follows: TGTGCCAGCAGCCAAGATACTTCACCCCTCCACTTT. Encoded protein: CASSQDTSPLHF.

This chain links TRBV6-5 with TRBJ1-1; TRBD1 is a possible D gene (6 bases). This CDR3 has 14 amino acids. Germline V gene sequence: CDR1 MNHEY, CDR2 SVGAGI. The ends were cut back, 4 bases at V and 0 bases at J, with 9 bases in the middle. The chain's CDR3 is CASSWGHMNTEAFF. The CDR3 DNA reads as TGTGCCAGCAGTTGGGGACACATGAACACTGAAGCTTTCTTT.

The V and J genes are TRBV4-1 and TRBJ1-5, with D uncertain. Germline CDR1 is MGHRA and CDR2 is YSYEKL. The CDR3 is 15 residues long. Trimming removed 0 bases at V and 3 bases at J, with 9 bases between. The DNA of the CDR3 is TGCGCCAGCAGCCAAGATAGAGTGAACAATCAGCCCCAGCATTTT. Residues: CASSQDRVNNQPQHF.

This chain's CDR3 is CASSPPGLSEQYF. In DNA, the CDR3 is TGTGCCAGCAGTCCACCAGGGCTTTCCGAGCAGTACTTC. The gene calls are TRBV6-5 and TRBJ2-7; D possibly corresponds to TRBD1 (5 bases). The CDR3 covers 13 residues. Deletions cut 5 bases from V and 6 bases from J, with 14 bases between. CDR1 is MNHEY, CDR2 SVGAGI, per germline.

The J gene is TRBJ2-1, the V gene TRBV19, with a possible D match to TRBD2 (6 bases). V gave up 11 bases and J gave up 4 bases, with 12 bases separating them. This CDR3 has 12 amino acids. The germline V gene encodes CDR1 LNHDA and CDR2 SQIVND (reference sequence). The CDR3 DNA follows: TGTGCCTCTAGCGACCGTTACAATGAGCAGTTCTTC. Translated, it gives CASSDRYNEQFF.

About this clone: At one end the junction does not follow the germline gene, possibly because of a read error. The chain employs TRBV2 and TRBJ2-7; D might be TRBD1 or TRBD2, each matching 5 bases. This CDR3 is built from 12 residues. The V gene's germline CDR1 is SNHLY and CDR2 FYNNEI. In DNA, the CDR3 is TGTGCCAGTCGTCGGGGCAATCGGAACGCTCACTTC. Its translation: CASRRGNRNAHF.

In this sample, this clone turned up a few times. This CDR3 is also generated by other DNA sequences in the sample. V usage is TRBV5-6 and J usage is TRBJ1-2; possibly TRBD1 for D (5 bases). The CDR3 runs to 12 residues. V was cut by 4 bases and J by 3 bases, with 7 bases left in between. CDR1 and CDR2 from the germline V gene are SGHDT and YYEEEE. Written as DNA, the CDR3 is TGTGCCAGCAGCCCGGGGGACTATGGCTACACCTTC. Its translation is CASSPGDYGYTF.

This clone has a single count. This chain links TRBV2 with TRBJ1-2; tentatively, D is TRBD1 (6 bases). The CDR3 consists of 13 residues. Trimming removed 6 bases from V and 2 bases from J, with 10 bases in between. Germline loops: CDR1 SNHLY, CDR2 FYNNEI. CDR3: CASRRDTNYGYTF. In DNA form, the CDR3 reads TGTGCCAGCAGACGGGACACCAACTATGGCTACACCTTC.

The chain carries TRBV20-1 and TRBJ1-2, with D possibly being TRBD1 (5 bases). This CDR3 spans 11 amino acids. V was shortened by 6 bases and J by 8 bases, with 13 bases between the two germline ends. Germline CDR1 and CDR2: DFQATT and SNEGSKA (reference sequence). The CDR3 nucleotides read TGCAGTGCCTACCCCGGGGACGGCTACACCTTC. Its translation: CSAYPGDGYTF.

V is TRBV5-6 and J is TRBJ1-4, with TRBD1 identical over 9 bases. The length of the CDR3 is 15 residues. The germline V gene encodes CDR1 SGHDT and CDR2 YYEEEE. The J segment lost 6 bases and the V segment lost 4 bases, leaving 7 bases of the junction unmatched. CDR3 amino acids: CASSSLGQGHEKLFF. The CDR3 coding sequence is TGTGCCAGCAGCAGTTTGGGACAGGGTCATGAAAAACTGTTTTTT.

J is TRBJ1-5 and V is TRBV27; D is perhaps TRBD1 (6 bases). This CDR3 contains 13 residues. CDR1 and CDR2 from the germline V gene are MNHEY and SMNVEV (reference sequence). Trimming pared 7 bases from V and 5 bases from J, leaving 12 bases between. The CDR3 nucleotides read TGTGCCAGCACAGGGGCCCTTGATCAGCCCCAGCATTTT. Translation gives CASTGALDQPQHF.